This TCR beta chain was sequenced for a study of OX40 agonist ivuxolimab in advanced cancers. For the study at large: A male proportion of 82.7% was recorded, with mean age about 62 years and range about 20 to 79. Allowance was made for prior anti-PD-1, anti-PD-L1 or anti-CTLA-4 therapy, and roughly 40% had some. Study findings and constraints: No determination was made of the antigen specificity of the expanded peripheral T cells. Also present in some nonresponders was a low level of normalized T-cell clonal expansion.

Only in-frame clones appear in the TCRdb table, and some are missing; sequencing was by immunoSEQ multiplex PCR. The data hold about 95,000 clones, with around nine tenths observed a single time. With regard to this clone: The antigen is not known.

V was shortened by 0 bases and J by 7 bases, with 8 bases between the two germline ends. Per germline, CDR1 SGHNT and CDR2 YYREEE (reference sequence). The CDR3 totals 12 residues. The sequencing here drew on CD4+ or CD8+ T cells sorted from blood, taken in a trial of the OX40 agonist ivuxolimab. This chain links TRBV5-4 with TRBJ2-7; D remains ambiguous. This TCR came from an adult with an advanced solid tumor such as melanoma, head and neck, liver or kidney cancer. The CDR3 nucleotides read TGTGCCAGCAGCTTGGCCCAAGGGGAGCAGTACTTC. Its translation: CASSLAQGEQYF.